These 26 T cell receptor beta chains were all obtained from the same sample, sequenced in a study of T cells in Graves' hyperthyroidism and ophthalmopathy. RNA transcripts gave rise to amplified TCR beta CDR3 regions. Carried out on the TCR CDR3, a first-round RT-PCR used the HTBI primer set. TCRdb re-called the multiplex PCR reads through MiXCR, storing one row per CDR3 protein. The top ten clones hold over 3.5% of a sample with hundreds of thousands of distinct CDR3 sequences, about 16% of them seen once. The sequenced sample consisted of blood. All receptors derive from a woman in her twenties or thirties with Graves' hyperthyroidism.

Regarding this clonotype: Being one base from a much bigger clone, this may be a read error. The rearrangement uses TRBV2 and TRBJ1-1; 8 bases are a match to TRBD1. J gave up 8 bases and V 6 bases, and 2 bases lay outside the gene matches. The CDR3 length is 11 residues. CDR1 and CDR2 (germline): SNHLY, FYNNEI. The DNA of the CDR3 is TGTGCCAGCAGGTGGGACAGGGAAGCTTTCTTT. Encoded protein: CASRWDREAFF.

As concerns this clonotype: A junction boundary mismatches the germline segment, possibly from a read error. The genes are TRBV10-3 and TRBJ1-1; a possible D gene is TRBD1 (6 bases). The CDR3 runs to 13 residues. CDR1 is ENHRY, CDR2 SYGVKD, per germline. DNA of the CDR3: TGTGTCATCAGCTTACAGGGGAACACTGAAGCTTTCTTT. It is translated as CVISLQGNTEAFF.

Concerning this clonotype: This sequence may be a read error, since a much larger clone differs from it by one base. CDR3 nucleotide sequence: TGTGCCAGCAGCATATTCCCGGGACGAAGCTCCTACGAGCAGTACTTC. It yields the protein CASSIFPGRSSYEQYF. This sequence joins TRBV7-9 and TRBJ2-7; tentatively, D is TRBD1 or TRBD2 (5 bases each). V was shortened by 5 bases and J by 0 bases, with 17 bases between the two germline ends. Per the germline V gene, CDR1 is SEHNR and CDR2 is FQNEAQ (reference sequence). The CDR3 length is 16 residues.

This clonotype was seen only once. The rearrangement uses TRBV4-2 and TRBJ1-2, with D possibly being TRBD1 (5 bases). Trimming pared 3 bases from V and 6 bases from J, leaving 11 bases between. This CDR3 spans 13 amino acids. Germline CDR1 and CDR2: LGHNA and YNFKEQ. The DNA for the CDR3 is TGTGCCAGCAGCCACGGGGGGGGGAATGGCTACACCTTC. Translated, it gives CASSHGGGNGYTF.

The chain recombines TRBV4-1 with TRBJ2-7; either TRBD1 or TRBD2 may supply D (5 bases each). V was clipped by 0 bases and J by 2 bases, with 17 bases between them. Per the germline V gene, CDR1 is MGHRA and CDR2 is YSYEKL. The CDR3 extends over 17 amino acids. CDR3 nucleotides: TGCGCCAGCAGCCAAGAGCCGGGACCAACTCATACCTACGAGCAGTACTTC. Translation: CASSQEPGPTHTYEQYF.

The gene calls are TRBV28 and TRBJ1-5, with D tentatively TRBD1 (5 bases). This CDR3 is 15 amino acids long. The germline V gene has CDR1 MDHEN and CDR2 SYDVKM. Trimming stripped 6 bases from V and 0 bases from J, with 12 bases between. Here the CDR3 reads CASRRPGGSNQPQHF. DNA of the CDR3: TGTGCCAGCAGGCGTCCCGGGGGTAGCAATCAGCCCCAGCATTTT.

This clonotype came up many times. This chain uses TRBV11-2 with TRBJ2-5; no clear D. Trimming stripped 5 bases from V and 5 bases from J, with 12 bases between. CDR3 size: 13 residues. Germline CDR1 reads SGHAT; CDR2 reads FQNNGV. CDR3 protein: CASSPPLRETQYF. CDR3 sequence (DNA): TGTGCCAGCAGCCCCCCCCTCCGGGAGACCCAGTACTTC.

This clonotype appeared many times. The J gene is TRBJ2-2, the V gene TRBV3-1, with TRBD1 matching 9 bases. Per the germline V gene, CDR1 is LGHDT and CDR2 is YNNKEL (reference sequence). V was pared by 3 bases and J by 4 bases, with 6 bases of the junction left unmatched. This CDR3 is 16 amino acids long. CDR3 coding DNA: TGTGCCAGCAGCCAGGGACAGGGAGGAGTCACCGGGGAGCTGTTTTTT. As protein: CASSQGQGGVTGELFF.

At least ten counts were recorded for this clonotype. The chain combines TRBV28 with TRBJ1-5; D unclear. Looked up from germline, CDR1 is MDHEN and CDR2 is SYDVKM. V lost 5 bases and J 1 base, leaving 9 bases between the germline ends. This CDR3 spans 14 amino acids. The CDR3 reads CASSAIWSNQPQHF. CDR3 bases: TGTGCCAGCAGTGCCATTTGGAGCAATCAGCCCCAGCATTTT.

This clonotype appeared many times. The chain combines TRBV7-9 with TRBJ2-3; 7 bases match TRBD2. Germline CDR1 and CDR2: SEHNR and FQNEAQ (reference sequence). The CDR3 spans 15 residues. Trimming at V came to 5 bases and at J to 1 base, leaving 6 bases not matched to a gene. CDR3 protein: CASSLTSARTDTQYF. CDR3 DNA sequence: TGTGCCAGCAGCCTCACTAGCGCTCGCACAGATACGCAGTATTTT.

This CDR3 reads CASSPGTSSFNEQFF. The CDR3, as DNA: TGTGCCAGCTCCCCCGGGACTAGTTCTTTCAATGAGCAGTTCTTC. The gene calls are TRBV7-2 and TRBJ2-1; 8 positions agree with TRBD2. Germline assignment: CDR1 SGHTA and CDR2 FQGNSA. This CDR3 spans 15 amino acids. J gave up 6 bases and V 8 bases, and 12 bases lay outside the gene matches. Supplemented by reference TRBV7-2 and TRBJ2-1, the full variable domain reads GAGVSQSPSNKVTEKGKDVELRCDPISGHTALYWYRQSLGQGLEFLIYFQGNSAPDKSGLPSDRFSAERTGGSVSTLTIQRTQQEDSAVYLCASSPGTSSFNEQFFGPGTRLTVL.

This sequence joins TRBV7-8 and TRBJ2-2; D is possibly TRBD2 (5 bases). Germline V lookup: CDR1 SGHVS, CDR2 FQNEAQ. With 6 bases removed from V and 4 bases from J, the gap between germline ends came to 15 bases. The CDR3 has 15 residues. The CDR3 spells CASRPPVGSTGELFF. As DNA, the CDR3 is TGTGCCAGCAGACCCCCGGTAGGGAGCACCGGGGAGCTGTTTTTT.

This clonotype came up a few times. The rearrangement links TRBV7-2 to TRBJ2-3, with TRBD1 matching 8 bases. The J segment lost 3 bases and the V segment lost 8 bases, leaving 4 bases of the junction unmatched. CDR3 size: 13 residues. Germline V gives CDR1 SGHTA, CDR2 FQGNSA. The CDR3 loop reads CASGRQGTDTQYF. The DNA of the CDR3 is TGTGCCAGCGGACGACAGGGGACAGATACGCAGTATTTT.

This clonotype was counted between two and nine times. The rearrangement links TRBV5-1 to TRBJ1-6; D gene ambiguous. This CDR3 comprises 16 residues. V lost 0 bases to trimming and J lost 5 bases, with 12 bases between them. The V gene's germline CDR1 is SGHRS and CDR2 YFSETQ. CDR3 nucleotides: TGCGCCAGCAGCTTGGCCCGTGACGTCGATAATTCACCCCTCCACTTT. This encodes CASSLARDVDNSPLHF. Using reference TRBV5-1 and TRBJ1-6 for the parts outside the CDR3, the full variable domain is KAGVTQTPRYLIKTRGQQVTLSCSPISGHRSVSWYQQTPGQGLQFLFEYFSETQRNKGNFPGRFSGRQFSNSRSEMNVSTLELGDSALYLCASSLARDVDNSPLHFGNGTRLTVT.

This clonotype was observed many times. The chain couples TRBV27 to TRBJ1-1; weak D call: TRBD1 (6 bases). Looked up from germline, CDR1 is MNHEY and CDR2 is SMNVEV (reference sequence). This CDR3 has 13 amino acids. Trimming shortened V by 6 bases and J by 7 bases, and 15 bases separated the two germline ends. The CDR3 DNA is TGTGCCAGCAGGGGACAAACGAGAAGTGAAGCTTTCTTT. Its translation: CASRGQTRSEAFF.

This clonotype turned up a few times. The chain uses TRBV7-9 and TRBJ2-5; a weak D match, TRBD1 (8 bases). Trimming pared 3 bases from V and 7 bases from J, leaving 18 bases between. Germline V gene data show CDR1 as SEHNR and CDR2 as FQNEAQ (reference sequence). CDR3 size: 15 residues. Here the CDR3 reads CASSLNRGGVGTQYF. The CDR3 DNA reads as TGTGCCAGCAGCTTGAACAGGGGGGGGGTGGGGACCCAGTACTTC.

This clonotype was picked up many times. The chain links TRBV6-2 or TRBV6-3 to TRBJ1-1; D ambiguous. The V end lost 5 bases, the J end lost 4 bases, and 20 bases lay between the germline ends. Per germline, CDR1 MNHEY and CDR2 SVGEGT. CDR3 length: 16 residues. In DNA form, the CDR3 reads TGTGCCAGCAGTGACATACCGGGAGGAGGAACCACTGAAGCTTTCTTT. It codes for CASSDIPGGGTTEAFF.

This clonotype was recorded many times. V is TRBV12-5 and J is TRBJ2-1; perhaps D is TRBD1 or TRBD2 (5 bases each). This CDR3 has 12 amino acids. From germline, CDR1 is LGHNT and CDR2 FRNRAP. V lost 1 base to trimming and J lost 9 bases, with 7 bases between them. In DNA, the CDR3 is TGTGCTAGTGGTTTGGGGGACGGTGAGCAGTTCTTC. Translation: CASGLGDGEQFF. Full variable domain (remainder filled in from reference TRBV12-5 and TRBJ2-1): DARVTQTPRHKVTEMGQEVTMRCQPILGHNTVFWYRQTMMQGLELLAYFRNRAPLDDSGMPKDRFSAEMPDATLATLKIQPSEPRDSAVYFCASGLGDGEQFFGPGTRLTVL.

This clonotype was seen only a few times. V is TRBV10-2 and J is TRBJ2-5, with 7 positions matching TRBD1. This CDR3 region has 13 residues. The germline CDR1 and CDR2 sequences are WSHSY and SAAADI. V was clipped by 3 bases and J by 7 bases; unmatched bases: 5. CDR3 region: CASSEDREGTQYF. CDR3 bases: TGCGCCAGCAGTGAAGACAGGGAAGGGACCCAGTACTTC.

The CDR3 nucleotides read TGTGCCAGCTCACCACCGTATATGGCTGGGGAGCTGTTTTTT. Residues: CASSPPYMAGELFF. The chain combines TRBV18 with TRBJ2-2; no reliable D call. Germline loops: CDR1 KGHSH, CDR2 LQKENI. The CDR3 loop spans 14 amino acids. The ends were cut back, 0 bases at V and 8 bases at J, with 10 bases in the middle.

The rearrangement uses TRBV11-2 and TRBJ2-7; D is unresolved. This CDR3 spans 12 amino acids. Germline V gene data show CDR1 as SGHAT and CDR2 as FQNNGV. Trimming left V 1 base short and J 9 bases short, with 10 bases between. This CDR3 is CASSLALRRQYF. The CDR3 DNA reads as TGTGCCAGCAGCTTAGCTTTAAGGAGGCAGTACTTC.

This clonotype was seen at least ten times. The gene calls are TRBV5-1 and TRBJ2-6; D is ambiguous. The germline V and J ends were trimmed by 0 bases and 0 bases, with 4 bases remaining between them. In germline, CDR1 is SGHRS, CDR2 YFSETQ. CDR3 size: 15 residues. DNA of the CDR3: TGCGCCAGCAGCTTGGTCCGCTCTGGGGCCAACGTCCTGACTTTC. Its protein is CASSLVRSGANVLTF.

This chain links TRBV20-1 with TRBJ2-7, with D uncertain. CDR1 is DFQATT, CDR2 SNEGSKA, per germline (reference sequence). The CDR3 extends over 12 amino acids. Trimming stripped 6 bases from V and 2 bases from J, with 11 bases between. The CDR3 region is CSAFLSTYEQYF. CDR3 nucleotide sequence: TGCAGTGCCTTTCTTAGTACCTACGAGCAGTACTTC.

This clonotype was recorded many times. The chain uses TRBV7-3 and TRBJ2-3; TRBD2 might be the D (6 bases). The CDR3 has 15 amino acids. The germline CDR1 and CDR2 sequences are SGHTA and FQGTGA. The germline V and J ends were trimmed by 4 bases and 2 bases, with 13 bases remaining between them. CDR3 amino acids: CASSSTGRDTDTQYF. CDR3 DNA sequence: TGTGCCAGCAGCTCCACCGGGAGAGACACAGATACGCAGTATTTT. Full variable domain (rest looked up from reference TRBV7-3 and TRBJ2-3): GAGVSQTPSNKVTEKGKYVELRCDPISGHTALYWYRQSLGQGPEFLIYFQGTGAADDSGLPNDRFFAVRPEGSVSTLKIQRTERGDSAVYLCASSSTGRDTDTQYFGPGTRLTVL.

This clonotype was recorded many times. This chain joins TRBV3-1 and TRBJ2-2, with unresolved D. CDR1 and CDR2 (germline): LGHDT, YNNKEL (reference sequence). Trimming shortened V by 4 bases and J by 2 bases, and 11 bases separated the two germline ends. The CDR3 consists of 15 residues. DNA of the CDR3: TGTGCCAGCAGCCCAGCGAACATCAACACCGGGGAGCTGTTTTTT. Amino acids: CASSPANINTGELFF.

This clonotype has at least ten counts. CDR3 DNA sequence: TGTGCCAGCAACCCAACGGGACTTAATTTCTACGAGCAGTACTTC. The encoded protein is CASNPTGLNFYEQYF. This sequence joins TRBV27 and TRBJ2-7; possible D gene TRBD2, 6 bases. Germline lookup yields CDR1 MNHEY and CDR2 SMNVEV (reference sequence). The CDR3 runs to 15 residues. V lost 7 bases, J lost 3 bases, and 19 bases lay in between.